These 8 T cell receptor beta chains were sequenced from one sample in a study of cytomegalovirus exposure and HLA in healthy donors. The PCR was carried out with 60 Vbeta primers and 13 Jbeta primers. Here immunoSEQ multiplex PCR was the method, and the copy in TCRdb shows in-frame clones only, minus some. The top ten clones hold 5% to 6% of a sample with approximately 73,000 clones, around 60% of them seen once. The sample was PBMCs. Receptor source: a man between 25 and 39 years old in good health and CMV-seropositive.

V and J are TRBV6-6 and TRBJ2-7; D may be TRBD2 (6 bases). The CDR3 extends over 16 amino acids. Trimming removed 4 bases at V and 2 bases at J, with 18 bases between. Germline loops: CDR1 MNHNY, CDR2 SVGAGI (reference sequence). The CDR3 spells CASSSPGVGGPYEQYF. The CDR3 region has the DNA TGTGCCAGCAGTTCCCCGGGAGTGGGGGGACCCTACGAGCAGTACTTC.

The V call is TRBV2, the J call TRBJ2-5; tentatively, D is TRBD1 (5 bases). The CDR3 has 16 residues. V was cut by 6 bases and J by 1 base, with 18 bases left in between. CDR1 is SNHLY and CDR2 is FYNNEI in the germline V gene. CDR3 nucleotide sequence: TGTGCCAGCAGCGAAAAATGGGGCGGTCCCCAAGAGACCCAGTACTTC. Translation: CASSEKWGGPQETQYF.

This clone was observed a handful of times. The chain links TRBV7-8 to TRBJ1-4; perhaps TRBD1 as D (6 bases). CDR1 and CDR2 (germline): SGHVS, FQNEAQ. V shed 8 bases and J shed 0 bases, with 10 bases lying between them. The CDR3 has 14 residues. This CDR3 reads CASGGAATNEKLFF. The CDR3 region has the DNA TGTGCCAGCGGGGGGGCGGCAACTAATGAAAAACTGTTTTTT.

The chain recombines TRBV5-4 with TRBJ1-1; 9 nucleotides line up with TRBD1. J lost 5 bases, V lost 5 bases, and 4 bases had no gene match. Germline V CDR1 and CDR2: SGHNT, YYREEE (reference sequence). This CDR3 contains 13 residues. The CDR3: CASRQTGGTEAFF. In DNA form, the CDR3 reads TGTGCCAGCAGACAGACAGGGGGGACTGAAGCTTTCTTT.

The V call is TRBV9, the J call TRBJ1-2, with a possible D match to TRBD1 (5 bases). V lost 4 bases and J lost 8, with 21 bases in between. The CDR3 is 15 amino acids. CDR1 and CDR2 from the germline V gene are SGDLS and YYNGEE. The CDR3 is CASSPLWGQGGGYTF. As DNA, the CDR3 is TGTGCCAGCAGCCCCCTGTGGGGCCAGGGAGGAGGCTACACCTTC.

The rearrangement uses TRBV10-3 and TRBJ2-7; 8 bases fit TRBD1. Losses at the gene ends were 4 bases for V and 5 bases for J; bases not matched to a gene: 1. Germline CDR1 and CDR2: ENHRY and SYGVKD. The CDR3 length is 12 residues. This CDR3 reads CAISGTGNEQYF. The CDR3, as DNA: TGTGCCATCAGTGGGACAGGGAACGAGCAGTACTTC.

This chain joins TRBV2 and TRBJ1-2, with TRBD1 as a possible D gene (6 bases). CDR3 length equals 12 residues. Looked up from germline, CDR1 is SNHLY and CDR2 is FYNNEI. V was clipped by 6 bases and J by 8 bases, with 13 bases between them. Written as DNA, the CDR3 is TGTGCCAGCAGGGAAAGGACAGACGGCTACACCTTC. It encodes CASRERTDGYTF. Combining the CDR3 with reference TRBV2 and TRBJ1-2 gives the whole variable domain EPEVTQTPSHQVTQMGQEVILRCVPISNHLYFYWYRQILGQKVEFLVSFYNNEISEKSEIFDDQFSVERPDGSNFTLKIRSTKLEDSAMYFCASRERTDGYTFGSGTRLTVV.

V and J are TRBV10-3 and TRBJ2-5; D is possibly TRBD1 (6 bases). CDR3 length: 14 amino acids. The ends were cut back, 3 bases at V and 8 bases at J, with 16 bases in the middle. CDR1 and CDR2 (germline): ENHRY, SYGVKD. In nucleotides, the CDR3 is TGTGCCATCAGTGAAGGGGGTAGTCGGAGCACCCAGTACTTC. Translation gives CAISEGGSRSTQYF.